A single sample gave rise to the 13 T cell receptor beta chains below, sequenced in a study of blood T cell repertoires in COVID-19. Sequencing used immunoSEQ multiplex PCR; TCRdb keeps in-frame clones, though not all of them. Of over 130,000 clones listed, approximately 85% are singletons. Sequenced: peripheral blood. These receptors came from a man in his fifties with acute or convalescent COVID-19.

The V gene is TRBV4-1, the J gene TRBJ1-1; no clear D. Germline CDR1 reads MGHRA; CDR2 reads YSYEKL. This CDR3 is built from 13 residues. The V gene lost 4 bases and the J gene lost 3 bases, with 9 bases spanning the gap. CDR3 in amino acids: CASSPRTDTEAFF. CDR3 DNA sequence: TGCGCCAGCAGCCCACGGACTGACACTGAAGCTTTCTTT.

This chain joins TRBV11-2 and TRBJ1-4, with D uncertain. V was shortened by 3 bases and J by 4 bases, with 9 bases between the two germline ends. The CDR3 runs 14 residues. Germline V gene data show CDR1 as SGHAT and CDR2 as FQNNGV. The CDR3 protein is CASSFLRGNEKLFF. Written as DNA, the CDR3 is TGTGCCAGCAGCTTTTTGCGGGGTAATGAAAAACTGTTTTTT.

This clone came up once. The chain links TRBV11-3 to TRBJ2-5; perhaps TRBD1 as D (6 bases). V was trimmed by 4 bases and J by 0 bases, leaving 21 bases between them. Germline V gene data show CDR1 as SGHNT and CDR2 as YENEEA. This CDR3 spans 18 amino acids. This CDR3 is CASSSSGERGAYQETQYF. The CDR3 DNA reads TGTGCCAGCAGCTCCTCAGGGGAGAGGGGAGCGTACCAAGAGACCCAGTACTTC.

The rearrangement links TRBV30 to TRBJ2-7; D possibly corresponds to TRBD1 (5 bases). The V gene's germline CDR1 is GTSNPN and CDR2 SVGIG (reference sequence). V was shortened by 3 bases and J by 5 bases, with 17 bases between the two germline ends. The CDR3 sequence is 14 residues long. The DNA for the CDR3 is TGTGCCTGGAGCCTCCTCAGCCTGACAGACGAGCAGTACTTC. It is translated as CAWSLLSLTDEQYF.

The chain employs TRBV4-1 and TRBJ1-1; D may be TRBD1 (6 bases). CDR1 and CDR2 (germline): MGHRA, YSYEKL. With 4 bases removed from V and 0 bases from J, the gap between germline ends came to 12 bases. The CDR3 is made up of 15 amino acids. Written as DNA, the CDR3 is TGCGCCAGCAGCCGGACAGAGAGCATGAACACTGAAGCTTTCTTT. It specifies CASSRTESMNTEAFF.

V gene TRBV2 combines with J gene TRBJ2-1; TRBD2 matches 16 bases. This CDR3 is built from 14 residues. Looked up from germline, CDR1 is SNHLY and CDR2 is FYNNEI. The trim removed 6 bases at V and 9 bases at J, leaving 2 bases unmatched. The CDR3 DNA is TGTGCCAGCAGGGGGACTAGCGGGAGGGGTGAGCAGTTCTTC. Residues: CASRGTSGRGEQFF.

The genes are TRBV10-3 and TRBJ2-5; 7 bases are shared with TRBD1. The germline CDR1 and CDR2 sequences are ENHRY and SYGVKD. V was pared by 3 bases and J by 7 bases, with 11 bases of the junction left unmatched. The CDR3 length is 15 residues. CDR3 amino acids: CAISDPGQEYVTQYF. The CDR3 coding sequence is TGTGCCATCAGTGATCCCGGACAGGAATACGTGACCCAGTACTTC.

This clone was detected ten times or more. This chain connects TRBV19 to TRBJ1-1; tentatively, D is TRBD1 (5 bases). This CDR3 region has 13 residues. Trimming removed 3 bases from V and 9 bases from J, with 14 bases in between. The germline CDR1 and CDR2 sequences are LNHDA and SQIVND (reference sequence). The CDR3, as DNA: TGTGCCAGTAGTATCGGGAGGGGAGGAAAAGCTTTCTTT. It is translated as CASSIGRGGKAFF.

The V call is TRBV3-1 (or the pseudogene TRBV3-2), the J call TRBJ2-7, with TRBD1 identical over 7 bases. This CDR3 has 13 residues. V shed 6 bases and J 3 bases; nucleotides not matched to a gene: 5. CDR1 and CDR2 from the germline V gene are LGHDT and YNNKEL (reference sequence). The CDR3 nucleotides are TGTGCCAGCAGTCCACAGGGGTTCTACGAGCAGTACTTC. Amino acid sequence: CASSPQGFYEQYF.

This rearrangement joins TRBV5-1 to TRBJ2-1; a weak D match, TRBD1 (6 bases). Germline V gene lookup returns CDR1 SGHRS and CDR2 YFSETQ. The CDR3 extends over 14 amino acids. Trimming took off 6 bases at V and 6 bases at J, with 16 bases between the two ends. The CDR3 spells CASTQLTGGNEQFF. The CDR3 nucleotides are TGCGCCAGCACCCAGTTGACAGGTGGCAATGAGCAGTTCTTC.

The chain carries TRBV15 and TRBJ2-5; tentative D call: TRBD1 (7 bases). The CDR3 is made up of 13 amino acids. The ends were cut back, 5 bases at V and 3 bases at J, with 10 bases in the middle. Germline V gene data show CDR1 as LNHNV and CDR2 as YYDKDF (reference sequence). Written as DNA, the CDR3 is TGTGCCACCAGCCGCGGGACAGAAGAGACCCAGTACTTC. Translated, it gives CATSRGTEETQYF.

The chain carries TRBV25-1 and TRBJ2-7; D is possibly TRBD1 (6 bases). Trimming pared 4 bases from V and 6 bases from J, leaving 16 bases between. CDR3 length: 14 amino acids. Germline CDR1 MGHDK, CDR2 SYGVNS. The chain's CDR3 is CASSVAGVVSEQYF. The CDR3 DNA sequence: TGTGCCAGCAGTGTGGCAGGGGTCGTTTCCGAGCAGTACTTC.

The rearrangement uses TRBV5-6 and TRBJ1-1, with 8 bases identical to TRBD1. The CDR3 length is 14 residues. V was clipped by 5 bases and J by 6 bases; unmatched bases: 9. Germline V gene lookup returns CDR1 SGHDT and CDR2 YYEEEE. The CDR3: CASSPTGGAAEAFF. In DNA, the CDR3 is TGTGCCAGCAGTCCTACAGGGGGAGCGGCTGAAGCTTTCTTT.